This T cell receptor beta chain originates from a study of technical replicates of blood from several donors. Measured with immunoSEQ multiplex PCR; TCRdb has only the in-frame clones, and not every one. The sample carries more than 65,000 clones, about 96% recorded once. The germline V and J ends were trimmed by 4 bases and 5 bases, with 12 bases remaining between them. Germline V gene sequence: CDR1 MNHEY, CDR2 SVGAGI. There are 14 residues in the CDR3. The material sequenced was T cells isolated from PBMCs. The chain is built from TRBV6-5 and TRBJ2-1; TRBD2 is a possible D gene (6 bases). The TCR was taken from a human donor in good health. The CDR3 region has the DNA TGTGCCAGCAGTTCCCTGACTAGAGACAATGAGCAGTTCTTC. This translates into CASSSLTRDNEQFF.